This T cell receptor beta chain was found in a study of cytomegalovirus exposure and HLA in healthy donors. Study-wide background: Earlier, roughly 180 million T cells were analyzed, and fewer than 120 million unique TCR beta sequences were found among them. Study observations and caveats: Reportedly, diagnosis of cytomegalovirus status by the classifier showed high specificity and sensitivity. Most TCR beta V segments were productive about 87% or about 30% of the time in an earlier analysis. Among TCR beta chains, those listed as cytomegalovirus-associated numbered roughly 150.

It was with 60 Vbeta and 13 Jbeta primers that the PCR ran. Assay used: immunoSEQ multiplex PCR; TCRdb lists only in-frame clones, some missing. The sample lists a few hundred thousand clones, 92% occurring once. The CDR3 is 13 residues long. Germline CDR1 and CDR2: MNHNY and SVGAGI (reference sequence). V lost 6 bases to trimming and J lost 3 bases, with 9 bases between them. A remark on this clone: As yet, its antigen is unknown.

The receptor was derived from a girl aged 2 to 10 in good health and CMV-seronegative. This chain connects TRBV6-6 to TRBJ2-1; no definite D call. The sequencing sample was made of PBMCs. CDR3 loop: CASRGGDYNEQFF. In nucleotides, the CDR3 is TGTGCCAGCAGAGGCGGAGACTACAATGAGCAGTTCTTC.